The 16 T cell receptor beta chains listed next were all sequenced from one sample in a study of blood T cell repertoires in COVID-19. Method: immunoSEQ multiplex PCR; TCRdb's copy keeps in-frame clones and lacks some. The sample consists of 150,000 to 200,000 clones, approximately 83% of them appearing once. The source material was peripheral blood. These TCRs come from a human donor with acute or convalescent COVID-19. The donor label of this sample is uncertain.

The chain uses TRBV5-1 and TRBJ1-6; the D gene is possibly TRBD1 (6 bases). CDR3 length equals 16 residues. Germline assignment: CDR1 SGHRS and CDR2 YFSETQ. V lost 6 bases and J lost 0, with 13 bases in between. The CDR3 nucleotides are TGCGCCAGCACCCTGAGGGGGACCTCCTATAATTCACCCCTCCACTTT. Protein product: CASTLRGTSYNSPLHF.

The gene calls are TRBV4-1 and TRBJ2-3; possibly TRBD2 for D (5 bases). Germline CDR1 reads MGHRA; CDR2 reads YSYEKL. Trimming took 4 bases from V and 4 from J, leaving 18 bases between them. This CDR3 comprises 16 residues. The CDR3 nucleotides are TGCGCCAGCAGCCCGTTCCAGCCCCCGAGGGCAGATACGCAGTATTTT. It translates to CASSPFQPPRADTQYF.

The genes are TRBV5-1 and TRBJ1-1; TRBD1 matches at 7 bases. The CDR3 has 14 residues. In germline, CDR1 is SGHRS, CDR2 YFSETQ. Trimming at V came to 0 bases and at J to 3 bases, leaving 2 bases not matched to a gene. CDR3 in DNA: TGCGCCAGCAGCTTGGGGACAGGCCACACTGAAGCTTTCTTT. Translation gives CASSLGTGHTEAFF. Using reference TRBV5-1 and TRBJ1-1 for the parts outside the CDR3, the full variable domain is KAGVTQTPRYLIKTRGQQVTLSCSPISGHRSVSWYQQTPGQGLQFLFEYFSETQRNKGNFPGRFSGRQFSNSRSEMNVSTLELGDSALYLCASSLGTGHTEAFFGQGTRLTVV.

The V and J genes are TRBV7-2 and TRBJ2-1, with 15 bases lining up with TRBD2. This CDR3 is built from 14 residues. Germline loops: CDR1 SGHTA, CDR2 FQGNSA. J gave up 12 bases and V 3 bases, and 3 bases lay outside the gene matches. The DNA of the CDR3 is TGTGCCAGCAGCTTGGGGACTAGCGGGAGGCTGCAGTTCTTC. Amino acids: CASSLGTSGRLQFF.

V gene TRBV9 combines with J gene TRBJ2-5; perhaps TRBD1 as D (6 bases). In germline, CDR1 is SGDLS, CDR2 YYNGEE. This CDR3 is 15 amino acids long. V gave up 3 bases and J gave up 5 bases, with 17 bases separating them. CDR3: CASSGNSGGQETQYF. In DNA, the CDR3 is TGTGCCAGCAGCGGTAATAGTGGGGGCCAGGAGACCCAGTACTTC.

The chain links TRBV7-8 to TRBJ2-7; TRBD1 might be the D (6 bases). Germline V gives CDR1 SGHVS, CDR2 FQNEAQ. V lost 3 bases and J 3 bases, leaving 9 bases between the germline ends. The CDR3 length is 13 residues. The DNA of the CDR3 is TGTGCCAGCAGCTTCGGACAGCTCTACGAGCAGTACTTC. Its protein is CASSFGQLYEQYF.

The chain is built from TRBV3-1 (or the pseudogene TRBV3-2) and TRBJ2-4; D is perhaps TRBD1 (5 bases). The CDR3 runs 14 residues. With 4 bases removed from V and 4 bases from J, the gap between germline ends came to 11 bases. Germline lookup yields CDR1 LGHDT and CDR2 YNNKEL (reference sequence). The CDR3 is CASSLKTEKNIQYF. The CDR3 DNA sequence: TGTGCCAGCAGCCTCAAGACAGAAAAAAACATTCAGTACTTC.

This clone has only a few counts. This chain connects TRBV6-1 to TRBJ1-5, with D uncertain. This CDR3 has 15 residues. Looked up from germline, CDR1 is MNHNS and CDR2 is SASEGT. Trimming removed 2 bases from V and 5 bases from J, with 13 bases in between. The CDR3 DNA reads TGTGCCAGCAGTGAAAGCGGAATTAGGGATCAGCCCCAGCATTTT. It codes for CASSESGIRDQPQHF.

The chain's CDR3 is CASRAFGTPLHF. CDR3 coding DNA: TGTGCCAGCAGGGCCTTCGGGACACCCCTCCACTTT. The chain has TRBV5-6 and TRBJ1-6; D is undetermined. The V end lost 5 bases, the J end lost 11 bases, and 11 bases lay between the germline ends. The CDR3 runs 12 residues. Germline lookup yields CDR1 SGHDT and CDR2 YYEEEE.

This rearrangement joins TRBV6-5 to TRBJ2-3, with 9 nucleotides matching TRBD2. With V trimmed by 6 bases and J by 6 bases, 10 bases remained unmatched. Germline V lookup: CDR1 MNHEY, CDR2 SVGAGI. The CDR3 length is 15 residues. The CDR3 here is CASRKAGGPGDTQYF. In DNA, the CDR3 is TGTGCCAGCAGAAAAGCGGGGGGCCCGGGGGATACGCAGTATTTT.

The chain links TRBV7-8 to TRBJ2-2, with D unclear. CDR3 size: 14 residues. The germline V and J ends were trimmed by 5 bases and 0 bases, with 7 bases remaining between them. From germline, CDR1 is SGHVS and CDR2 FQNEAQ. CDR3 coding DNA: TGTGCCAGCAGCCCCAGGACGAACACCGGGGAGCTGTTTTTT. Its protein is CASSPRTNTGELFF.

The CDR3 protein is CSAEGDGFYGYTF. CDR3 DNA sequence: TGCAGCGCCGAGGGTGACGGGTTCTATGGCTACACCTTC. The gene calls are TRBV29-1 and TRBJ1-2; D call uncertain. The CDR3 loop spans 13 amino acids. Trimming stripped 7 bases from V and 4 bases from J, with 16 bases between. Germline V gene sequence: CDR1 SQVTM, CDR2 ANQGSEA.

The chain has TRBV5-1 and TRBJ1-5; D is undetermined. V lost 4 bases to trimming and J lost 4 bases, with 9 bases between them. Germline-derived CDR1 and CDR2 are SGHRS and YFSETQ. The CDR3 contains 13 residues. CDR3 sequence reads: CASSPGNNQPQHF. In DNA, the CDR3 is TGCGCCAGCAGCCCCGGGAATAATCAGCCCCAGCATTTT.

The chain recombines TRBV6-5 with TRBJ1-3; possibly TRBD1 for D (6 bases). The germline gives CDR1 MNHEY, CDR2 SVGAGI. This CDR3 has 14 residues. With 2 bases removed from V and 2 bases from J, the gap between germline ends came to 7 bases. The CDR3 region is CASSYPGAGNTIYF. The CDR3 coding sequence is TGTGCCAGCAGTTACCCAGGGGCTGGAAACACCATATATTTT.

The rearrangement uses TRBV2 and TRBJ2-1; D is unclear. The germline V and J ends were trimmed by 8 bases and 0 bases, with 11 bases remaining between them. The CDR3 length is 14 residues. In germline, CDR1 is SNHLY, CDR2 FYNNEI. CDR3 region: CASGLESSYNEQFF. The CDR3 nucleotides read TGTGCCAGCGGGCTTGAGAGCTCCTACAATGAGCAGTTCTTC.

V usage is TRBV10-2 and J usage is TRBJ1-2; D gene ambiguous. Germline V CDR1 and CDR2: WSHSY, SAAADI. This CDR3 has 11 amino acids. Deletions cut 6 bases from V and 6 bases from J, with 8 bases between. CDR3 loop: CASRDFHGYTF. For the CDR3, the DNA is TGCGCCAGCAGAGACTTCCATGGCTACACCTTC.